The clone carrying this TCR beta chain was found many times. The data stem from a study of early T cells in non-severe SARS-CoV-2 infection. Study as a whole: Sequenced material consisted of bulk RNA (from unsorted whole blood), and chains were unpaired.

Each cDNA molecule carried a unique molecular identifier. MiXCR, run by TCRdb on the 5' RACE reads, gives a single entry per CDR3 protein. The table shows 30,000 to 40,000 distinct CDR3 sequences, with around 6.9% occurring only once. Per the germline V gene, CDR1 is DFQATT and CDR2 is SNEGSKA (reference sequence). V lost 0 bases, J lost 7 bases, and 8 bases stayed unmatched. The length of the CDR3 is 15 residues. The TCR originated in an adult who was a healthcare worker with PCR-confirmed SARS-CoV-2 infection or an uninfected control (not recorded which). The chain uses TRBV20-1 and TRBJ2-1; 8 bases agree with TRBD2. The sequencing here drew on whole blood, taken at baseline. The CDR3 DNA reads TGCAGTGCTAGAGATTTCGGGAGGGCCTCAAATGAGCAGTTCTTC. Translated: CSARDFGRASNEQFF.